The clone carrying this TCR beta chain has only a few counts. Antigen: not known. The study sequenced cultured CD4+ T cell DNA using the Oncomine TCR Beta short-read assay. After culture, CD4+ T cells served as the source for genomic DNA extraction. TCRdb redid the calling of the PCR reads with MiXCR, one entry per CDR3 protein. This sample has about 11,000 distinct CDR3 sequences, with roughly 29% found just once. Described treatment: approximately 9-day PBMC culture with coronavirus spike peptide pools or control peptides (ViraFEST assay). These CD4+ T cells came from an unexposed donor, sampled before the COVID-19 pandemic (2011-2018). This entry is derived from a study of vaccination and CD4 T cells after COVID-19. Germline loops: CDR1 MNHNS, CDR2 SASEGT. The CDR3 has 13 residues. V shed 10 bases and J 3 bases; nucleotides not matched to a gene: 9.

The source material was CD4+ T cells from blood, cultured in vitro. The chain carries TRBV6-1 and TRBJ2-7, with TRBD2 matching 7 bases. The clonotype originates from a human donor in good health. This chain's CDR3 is CATLAGRGYEQYF. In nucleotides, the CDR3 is TGTGCCACTCTAGCAGGGAGGGGCTACGAGCAGTACTTC.